This T cell receptor (beta chain) was observed in a study of blood T cell repertoires in COVID-19. Whole-study context: Acute-phase and convalescent COVID-19 samples originated in the United States, Italy and Spain. T cells, B-cell-depleted T cells, or PBMCs supplied cDNA or gDNA.

Germline assignment: CDR1 SGHDT and CDR2 YYEEEE. The CDR3 is 18 amino acids. V lost 2 bases, J lost 1 base, and 19 bases lay in between. It was during active infection that Seattle patients were enrolled and then longitudinally followed. Clones were sequenced by immunoSEQ multiplex PCR, and TCRdb holds only the in-frame ones, with some missing. The repertoire holds about 170,000 clones, with roughly 93% as singletons. The sequence derives from a man aged 18 to 30 with COVID-19, enrolled during active disease. The sample consisted of peripheral blood. The chain is built from TRBV5-6 and TRBJ1-3, with a possible D match to TRBD1 (6 bases). The CDR3 loop is CASSFSGYREVSGNTIYF. The CDR3 DNA follows: TGTGCCAGCAGCTTTTCAGGGTACAGGGAAGTATCTGGAAACACCATATATTTT.